The 18 T cell receptor beta chains below all came from one sample that was sequenced in a study of T cell changes during pregnancy in multiple sclerosis. Clones were read by immunoSEQ multiplex PCR, and TCRdb kept only the in-frame ones, dropping some. Altogether 35,000 to 45,000 clones are present, more than 85% being singletons, with the ten largest covering roughly 0.5%. The sequenced sample was CD4+ T cells from peripheral blood mononuclear cells, obtained in the second trimester of pregnancy. Receptors were obtained from a female donor in good health, enrolled as a control in a pregnancy study.

The chain recombines TRBV5-1 with TRBJ1-1, with TRBD1 matching 7 bases. From germline, CDR1 is SGHRS and CDR2 YFSETQ. This CDR3 comprises 16 residues. Germline trimming cut 4 bases from V and 0 bases from J; bases unmatched to any gene: 9. DNA for the CDR3: TGCGCCAGCAGCCCCGATGGACAGGTCATGAACACTGAAGCTTTCTTT. Translated: CASSPDGQVMNTEAFF.

This clone appeared a single time. J is TRBJ2-5 and V is TRBV10-1; 9 bases fit TRBD1. The CDR3 runs to 15 residues. The germline V gene encodes CDR1 WNHNN and CDR2 SYGVQD (reference sequence). Losses at the gene ends were 4 bases for V and 4 bases for J; bases not matched to a gene: 7. DNA of the CDR3: TGCGCCAGCAGTGGCACAGGGGGCTTAAGAGAGACCCAGTACTTC. It codes for CASSGTGGLRETQYF.

The V call is TRBV7-9, the J call TRBJ1-6; perhaps TRBD1 as D (5 bases). V lost 1 base and J lost 8, with 15 bases in between. CDR1 and CDR2 from the germline V gene are SEHNR and FQNEAQ (reference sequence). This CDR3 has 16 amino acids. CDR3 sequence reads: CASSLGARDSDSPLHF. CDR3 nucleotide sequence: TGTGCCAGCAGCTTAGGGGCGCGGGACTCGGATTCACCCCTCCACTTT.

The V gene is TRBV9, the J gene TRBJ2-3; D call uncertain. The CDR3 runs 17 residues. V dropped 4 bases and J dropped 0 bases, with 18 bases sitting between them. CDR1 SGDLS and CDR2 YYNGEE come from the germline V gene. This CDR3 is CASSLATSSSSTDTQYF. As DNA, the CDR3 is TGTGCCAGCAGCCTTGCTACCTCCTCCTCTAGCACAGATACGCAGTATTTT.

The rearrangement joins TRBV7-8 to TRBJ2-1, with D maybe TRBD2 (5 bases). The CDR3 length is 14 residues. CDR1 and CDR2 from the germline V gene are SGHVS and FQNEAQ. Trimming removed 4 bases from V and 9 bases from J, with 16 bases in between. The CDR3 nucleotides are TGTGCCAGCAGCTACCTCGACCCGAGGGTTGAGCAGTTCTTC. It codes for CASSYLDPRVEQFF.

This clone was seen once. This chain connects TRBV18 to TRBJ1-4, with 9 bases aligning to TRBD1. The CDR3 loop spans 13 amino acids. CDR1 is KGHSH, CDR2 LQKENI, per germline. Trimming removed 7 bases from V and 3 bases from J; junction bases left unmatched: 0. The CDR3 sequence: CASYRGPNEKLFF. The CDR3 region has the DNA TGTGCCAGCTACAGGGGGCCTAATGAAAAACTGTTTTTT. Looking up the rest from reference TRBV18 and TRBJ1-4 gives the full variable domain: NAGVMQNPRHLVRRRGQEARLRCSPMKGHSHVYWYRQLPEEGLKFMVYLQKENIIDESGMPKERFSAEFPKEGPSILRIQQVVRGDSAAYFCASYRGPNEKLFFGSGTQLSVL.

This chain uses TRBV11-2 with TRBJ2-1; no reliable D call. The CDR3 runs to 11 residues. The germline V gene has CDR1 SGHAT and CDR2 FQNNGV. V was clipped by 6 bases and J by 9 bases, with 9 bases between them. CDR3 region: CASSRDSEQFF. In DNA form, the CDR3 reads TGTGCCAGCAGTCGTGACTCTGAGCAGTTCTTC.

V usage is TRBV30 and J usage is TRBJ2-7, with 7 nucleotides matching TRBD2. Germline CDR1 GTSNPN, CDR2 SVGIG (reference sequence). The length of the CDR3 is 14 residues. Trimming removed 0 bases from V and 3 bases from J; junction bases left unmatched: 5. CDR3 residues: CAWSVPSGVYEQYF. CDR3 nucleotides: TGTGCCTGGAGTGTACCAAGCGGGGTCTACGAGCAGTACTTC.

The chain employs TRBV6-5 and TRBJ2-5; D is possibly TRBD2 (6 bases). CDR3 length: 14 amino acids. Germline-derived CDR1 and CDR2 are MNHEY and SVGAGI. V was clipped by 5 bases and J by 2 bases, with 12 bases between them. CDR3 protein: CASSAGSRQETQYF. CDR3 coding DNA: TGTGCCAGCAGTGCCGGGAGTCGGCAAGAGACCCAGTACTTC.

The chain is built from TRBV28 and TRBJ2-7; D might be TRBD2 (5 bases). The germline V gene has CDR1 MDHEN and CDR2 SYDVKM. The CDR3 spans 14 residues. Trimming took 2 bases from V and 4 from J, leaving 12 bases between them. CDR3 nucleotides: TGTGCCAGCAGTTTAGGCAATAGCGAGTACGAGCAGTACTTC. Protein sequence: CASSLGNSEYEQYF.

This chain connects TRBV7-3 to TRBJ2-5; TRBD2 matches 12 bases. V lost 4 bases and J lost 5; bases outside the gene matches: 5. Per the germline V gene, CDR1 is SGHTA and CDR2 is FQGTGA. The CDR3 has 15 residues. CDR3 bases: TGTGCCAGCAGCTCTCTAGCGGGGGGGCCGGAGACCCAGTACTTC. Protein sequence: CASSSLAGGPETQYF.

In this sample, this clone turned up once. The genes are TRBV5-8 and TRBJ1-5; D gene unclear. The CDR3 is 12 residues long. CDR1 SGHTS and CDR2 YDEGEE come from the germline V gene. Trimming took off 4 bases at V and 9 bases at J, with 11 bases between the two ends. The CDR3 coding sequence is TGTGCCAGCAGCCCTTGGGAGGCGCCCCAGCATTTT. Translation: CASSPWEAPQHF.

This chain joins TRBV25-1 and TRBJ1-1; no reliable D call. CDR1 is MGHDK and CDR2 is SYGVNS in the germline V gene. The CDR3 has 13 residues. The germline V and J ends were trimmed by 6 bases and 1 base, with 9 bases remaining between them. The CDR3 sequence is CASRPTQNTEAFF. In nucleotides, the CDR3 is TGTGCCAGCAGACCGACACAGAACACTGAAGCTTTCTTT.

This chain links TRBV5-4 with TRBJ2-3; the match to TRBD1 covers 7 bases. The CDR3 length is 15 residues. Germline CDR1 SGHNT, CDR2 YYREEE (reference sequence). J was trimmed by 2 bases and V by 4 bases; bases with no gene match: 7. The CDR3: CASSLTGSLTDTQYF. DNA of the CDR3: TGTGCCAGCAGCCTGACAGGGTCCCTCACAGATACGCAGTATTTT.

CDR3: CAWTHRRGTFF. CDR3 nucleotides: TGTGCCTGGACCCATCGGCGGGGGACTTTCTTT. The chain couples TRBV30 to TRBJ1-1; a weak D match, TRBD1 (5 bases). The V end lost 4 bases, the J end lost 12 bases, and 15 bases lay between the germline ends. The germline CDR1 and CDR2 sequences are GTSNPN and SVGIG (reference sequence). The CDR3 is made up of 11 amino acids.

The V gene is TRBV19, the J gene TRBJ2-3; the D gene is possibly TRBD2 (6 bases). V lost 3 bases and J 6 bases, leaving 10 bases between the germline ends. Germline V gene sequence: CDR1 LNHDA, CDR2 SQIVND (reference sequence). CDR3 size: 13 residues. CDR3 coding DNA: TGTGCCAGTAGTATCGCGGGGTTGGATACGCAGTATTTT. Amino acid sequence: CASSIAGLDTQYF.

The rearrangement links TRBV7-2 to TRBJ2-3; unclear D gene. Germline loops: CDR1 SGHTA, CDR2 FQGNSA. Trimming cost V 0 bases and J 8 bases, with 12 bases left between them. The CDR3 is 14 residues long. This CDR3 is CASSLALVPATQYF. DNA of the CDR3: TGTGCCAGCAGCTTAGCGCTAGTCCCGGCTACGCAGTATTTT. Filled out from reference TRBV7-2 and TRBJ2-3, the complete variable domain reads GAGVSQSPSNKVTEKGKDVELRCDPISGHTALYWYRQSLGQGLEFLIYFQGNSAPDKSGLPSDRFSAERTGGSVSTLTIQRTQQEDSAVYLCASSLALVPATQYFGPGTRLTVL.

The V and J genes are TRBV10-3 and TRBJ1-2, with D perhaps TRBD1 (5 bases). CDR1 is ENHRY and CDR2 is SYGVKD in the germline V gene. The V and J ends lost 3 bases and 8 bases respectively, with 16 bases between them. The CDR3 loop spans 14 amino acids. The CDR3 DNA follows: TGTGCCATCAGTGACTCTACCGGGGCGGGGGGCTACACCTTC. It encodes CAISDSTGAGGYTF.